A selection of T cell receptor beta chains follows, all from one sample in a study of T cell responses to AZD1222 COVID-19 vaccine. Here immunoSEQ multiplex PCR was the method, and the copy in TCRdb shows in-frame clones only, minus some. The sample holds about 100,000 clones, approximately 87% seen once. Sequenced material: peripheral blood, taken on day 0 of AZD1222 vaccination. The receptors originated from an adult in good health. The CDR3 runs from the conserved cysteine through the conserved F or W. The order of the fields is V gene, D gene, clone size, J gene, CDR3 DNA, CDR3 protein. A D gene is named only where the DNA matches it firmly. Expanded clones are given a class, and other clones once, few, many or no size at all.

TRBV20-1	-	-	TRBJ1-1	TGCAGTGCTAGTCGGAGGTACATCATGAACACTGAAGCTTTCTTT	CSASRRYIMNTEAFF
TRBV5-1	-	-	TRBJ1-3	TGCGCCAGCAGCTCTGGTGGGAGAGGAAACACCATATATTTT	CASSSGGRGNTIYF
TRBV28	-	-	TRBJ1-3	TGTGCCACCTACGATCTACACTCTGGAAACACCATATATTTT	CATYDLHSGNTIYF
TRBV28	-	-	TRBJ1-3	TGTGCCAGCAGTGCGGACCCGAGCTCTGGAAACACCATATATTTT	CASSADPSSGNTIYF
TRBV11-3	TRBD2	-	TRBJ2-7	TGTGCCAGCAGCTTGACTAGCCCAAGACAGTACTTC	CASSLTSPRQYF
TRBV21-1	-	once	TRBJ2-7	TGTGCCAGCATCGGGGGACGGGAGGCCAGAAAACTTTACGAGCAGTACTTC	CASIGGREARKLYEQYF
TRBV10-1	TRBD2	-	TRBJ2-1	TGCGCCAGCAGTGAGTCGAATTTCTGGACTAGCTCAGACAATGAGCAGTTCTTC	CASSESNFWTSSDNEQFF
TRBV28	TRBD2	-	TRBJ2-5	TGTGCCAGCAGTCTCAGGGCGGGAGGTGGAAGAGAGACCCAGTACTTC	CASSLRAGGGRETQYF
TRBV27	TRBD1	once	TRBJ1-2	TGTGCCAGCAGCAACCCCGGGACAGGGGCTCTTGGCTACACCTTC	CASSNPGTGALGYTF
TRBV5-1	-	-	TRBJ1-6	TGCGCCAGCAGCTTGGTGGCAGCTAATTCACCCCTCCACTTT	CASSLVAANSPLHF
TRBV29-1	TRBD1	-	TRBJ2-5	TGCAGCGTTGCGACAGGGGGCCAAGAGACCCAGTACTTC	CSVATGGQETQYF
TRBV7-6	-	-	TRBJ2-2	TGTGCCAGCAGCTTTAACGAGGGCCTAACAGGGGAGCTGTTTTTT	CASSFNEGLTGELFF
TRBV3-1/TRBV3-2	TRBD1	-	TRBJ1-2	TGTGCCAGCAGCCATGGACAGGGACCATATGGCTACACCTTC	CASSHGQGPYGYTF
TRBV9	TRBD2	once	TRBJ2-2	TGTGCCAGCAGCGCAGCGGGGACGAACACCGGGGAGCTGTTTTTT	CASSAAGTNTGELFF
TRBV7-9	-	few	TRBJ1-6	TGTGCCAGCAGCTCCCTGAGGGCTGGTTCACCCCTCCACTTT	CASSSLRAGSPLHF